This is a list of T cell receptor beta chains from one sample in a study of T cell responses to AZD1222 COVID-19 vaccine. This table comes from immunoSEQ multiplex PCR, and its TCRdb copy is limited to in-frame clones, with some not included. The sample records approximately 200,000 clones, approximately 90% being singletons. The specimen comprised peripheral blood, sampled 28 days after the second AZD1222 dose. All receptors derive from an adult who received the AZD1222 COVID-19 vaccine. CDR3s include the opening cysteine and the closing phenylalanine or tryptophan. A D gene is named only where the DNA matches it firmly. Clone size is stated in some rows and not others, as once, few, many or a class when expanded.

TRBJ2-3 | . | . | TRBV5-1 | TGCGCCAGCAGCACGCCGCCCACAGATACGCAGTATTTT | CASSTPPTDTQYF
TRBJ2-3 | . | . | TRBV28 | TGTGCCAGCAGTTTAGTCGGGGGCTGGAGGGCAGATACGCAGTATTTT | CASSLVGGWRADTQYF
TRBJ1-2 | . | . | TRBV12-3/TRBV12-4 | TGTGCCAGCAGTCAAGGGGGTTATGGCTACACCTTC | CASSQGGYGYTF
TRBJ1-1 | TRBD1 | once | TRBV28 | TGTGCCAGCAGTCCGGGGACAGGGCACGAAGCTTTCTTT | CASSPGTGHEAFF
TRBJ2-1 | . | . | TRBV7-8 | TGTGCCAGCAGCTTAGGGCAGGGAAGGGGCAATGAGCAGTTCTTC | CASSLGQGRGNEQFF
TRBJ1-5 | . | . | TRBV19 | TGTGCCAGTAGGGCGACGGCGGTGAATCAGCCCCAGCATTTT | CASRATAVNQPQHF
TRBJ2-1 | . | . | TRBV5-5 | TGTGCCAGCAGCCCCCTGGCAGGGGTCCGCAATGAGCAGTTCTTC | CASSPLAGVRNEQFF
TRBJ1-2 | . | . | TRBV5-1 | TGCGCCAGCAGCTCCGGGACGGTTAACTATGGCTACACCTTC | CASSSGTVNYGYTF
TRBJ1-1 | . | . | TRBV4-1 | TGCGCCAGCAGCCAAGGGCAGGGAGTAGGCACTGAAGCTTTCTTT | CASSQGQGVGTEAFF
TRBJ1-1 | TRBD1 | . | TRBV27 | TGTGCCAGCAGTCCCAGGGGGGTGAGAACTGAAGCTTTCTTT | CASSPRGVRTEAFF
TRBJ1-6 | TRBD1 | . | TRBV27 | TGTGCCAGCAGTTGGTTGAGCAGGGGGCCAGACTCACCCCTCCACTTT | CASSWLSRGPDSPLHF
TRBJ2-2 | TRBD2 | . | TRBV11-2 | TGTGCCAGCAGGCCAGCCGGGACTAGCGGGAGGGGGATCACCGGGGAGCTGTTTTTT | CASRPAGTSGRGITGELFF
TRBJ2-7 | TRBD1 | . | TRBV5-1 | TGCGCCAGCAGCTTCCACCGGGACAGCCCCTACGAGCAGTACTTC | CASSFHRDSPYEQYF
TRBJ1-1 | . | . | TRBV4-1 | TGCGCCAGCAGCCAACAGGGTGCGGCTTTCTTT | CASSQQGAAFF
TRBJ1-1 | . | . | TRBV9 | TGTGCCAGCAGCGTAGAAGAGGGGCACACTGAAGCTTTCTTT | CASSVEEGHTEAFF
TRBJ1-1 | . | . | TRBV7-2 | TGTGCCAGCAGCTTAGAGGCAGGGAACACTGAAGCTTTCTTT | CASSLEAGNTEAFF
TRBJ2-5 | . | . | TRBV5-1 | TGCGCCAGCAGCTTTACGTCGAGAATGGAAGAGACCCAGTACTTC | CASSFTSRMEETQYF
TRBJ2-7 | TRBD2 | . | TRBV28 | TGTGCCAGCAGGGGCCGACTAGCGGGAGGTTCCGGGGAGCAGTACTTC | CASRGRLAGGSGEQYF
TRBJ1-1 | . | . | TRBV4-2 | TGTGCCAGCAGCCAAGATAGTCGGAGCTCAGAACAAACTGAAGCTTTCTTT | CASSQDSRSSEQTEAFF
TRBJ2-7 | . | . | TRBV5-1 | TGCGCCAGCAGCTTGGAATACGGACCCTACGAGCAGTACTTC | CASSLEYGPYEQYF
TRBJ1-1 | . | . | TRBV28 | TGTGCCAGCAGTTTGAGCCGCAGGAAGGGAGCTTTCTTT | CASSLSRRKGAFF
TRBJ2-3 | . | . | TRBV28 | TGTGCCACCGCCTCCGGGACCATCACAGATACGCAGTATTTT | CATASGTITDTQYF
TRBJ1-1 | . | . | TRBV27 | TGTGCCAGCAGTTTAGGGGGTGGACAAGAAGCTTTCTTT | CASSLGGGQEAFF
TRBJ2-7 | . | few | TRBV28 | TGTGCCAGCAGTTTAGTGCGGCAGTTCTCCTACGAGCAGTACTTC | CASSLVRQFSYEQYF
TRBJ2-1 | TRBD2 | . | TRBV29-1 | TGCAGCGTTCCTCTAGCGGAGGGGAACAATGAGCAGTTCTTC | CSVPLAEGNNEQFF
TRBJ2-5 | TRBD1 | . | TRBV7-3 | TGTGCCAGCAGCTCACAGGGGAGAGGGGAGACCCAGTACTTC | CASSSQGRGETQYF
TRBJ2-1 | TRBD2 | . | TRBV7-2 | TGTGCCAGCAGCCCCCAAGCGGGATCTTGGACCTACAATGAGCAGTTCTTC | CASSPQAGSWTYNEQFF
TRBJ2-7 | . | . | TRBV10-1 | TGCGCCAGCAGACAGGGTAGGCCATCCTACGAGCAGTACTTC | CASRQGRPSYEQYF
TRBJ2-1 | TRBD2 | . | TRBV29-1 | TGCAGCGTCGCGGGACTAGCCTCCTACAATGAGCAGTTCTTC | CSVAGLASYNEQFF
TRBJ1-2 | . | . | TRBV27 | TGTGCCAGCAGTTTACTAGCGGCTAACTATGGCTACACCTTC | CASSLLAANYGYTF
TRBJ2-3 | . | . | TRBV30 | TGTGCCTGGAGTGTGGGGGGAGATACGCAGTATTTT | CAWSVGGDTQYF
TRBJ2-3 | . | . | TRBV6-2/TRBV6-3 | TGTGCCAGCAGTTGGCCCGAAGGGCGAACGCGCACAGATACGCAGTATTTT | CASSWPEGRTRTDTQYF
TRBJ2-7 | TRBD2 | . | TRBV27 | TGTGCCAGCAGTTTTGGGACTAGCGCTTACGAGCAGTACTTC | CASSFGTSAYEQYF
TRBJ2-3 | TRBD1 | once | TRBV9 | TGTGCCAGCAGCCCCCGGGACAGGGGAGACACAGATACGCAGTATTTT | CASSPRDRGDTDTQYF